This is a list of T cell receptor beta chains from one sample in a study of T cells in Graves' hyperthyroidism and ophthalmopathy. TCRdb re-called the multiplex PCR reads through MiXCR, storing one row per CDR3 protein. The sample comprises under 40,000 distinct CDR3 sequences, about 50% of which are singletons, and about 6.2% rests with the top ten. Sequencing was performed on blood. The receptors derive from a woman between 45 and 60 years old with Graves' hyperthyroidism that later progressed to Graves' ophthalmopathy. CDR3s leave out the opening cysteine and the closing phenylalanine or tryptophan. The order of the fields is CDR3 length, V gene, CDR3 protein.

>15|TRBV19
ARSTSLSGRALDTQY
>16|TRBV7-9
ASSLGALSGSAYNEQF
>15|TRBV6-5
ASSYSRQGNSNQPQQ
>10|TRBV2
ASRGAQVEQF
>13|TRBV15
ATSSIGMANYGYT
>13|TRBV5-1
ASRVTGQGDSPLH
>12|TRBV5-6
ASSSATVNYGYT
>13|TRBV5-8
ASSKGGGMNTEAF
>15|TRBV6-4
ASTDPHVTVLNTEAF
>11|TRBV11-3
ASSRGQSYEQY
>12|TRBV5-4
ASSLMSSGNTIY
>12|TRBV5-6
ASSFGTSTDTQY
>10|TRBV18
ASSPQNTEAF
>10|TRBV20-1
SASPNTDTQY
>13|TRBV20-1
SAMSGTSGLNEQF
>15|TRBV20-1
SAPGPAGAFSYNEQF
>9|TRBV7-2
ASSRNNEQF
>10|TRBV10-3
ATTGSDSPLH
>14|TRBV5-1
ASSALSGRGLDTQY
>12|TRBV9
ASSERGYNQPQH
>13|TRBV5-1
ASSLGVGGNSPLH
>9|TRBV7-3
ASSFQGGNT
>11|TRBV2
ASRTGTSDELF
>12|TRBV12-3/TRBV12-4
ASSMTGGVQPQH
>13|TRBV11-2
ASSQGLAGGETQY
>12|TRBV6-1
ASSVLADTYEQY
>12|TRBV20-1
SASNTFSNQPQH
>12|TRBV20-1
SAGQGAAQETQY
>12|TRBV7-2
ASDVVSSYNEQF
>12|TRBV7-2
ASSLGWGPQPQH
>11|TRBV24-1
ATRGQGNQPQH
>12|TRBV7-2
ASSQRVVAYEQY
>11|TRBV30
AWAGGGDTEAF
>12|TRBV7-9
VSSSGEHTGELF
>11|TRBV2
ASTRTPGYEQY
>12|TRBV7-9
ASSLPGDPRPQH
>12|TRBV29-1
IVRPHDTTGELF
>14|TRBV10-2
ASSEASLGATGGYT
>15|TRBV3-1
ASSQGIAGVASGELF
>14|TRBV20-1
SATDRGSISNQPQY
>13|TRBV6-2/TRBV6-3
ASSHGQGTVETQY
>14|TRBV4-2
ASSQDRRDDIYGYT
>11|TRBV10-3
AISEKRTVEAF
>12|TRBV5-4
ASSGRLAGDEQY
>11|TRBV30
AWSVQSGTEAF
>12|TRBV6-5
ASTSPEMAYEQY
>11|TRBV30
AWRTWTSGEQF
>11|TRBV6-6
ASSYSLGTEAF
>12|TRBV11-2
ASSSHGSLNEQF
>15|TRBV14
ASSQDGGLGDTGELF